This T cell receptor beta chain was captured in a study of cytomegalovirus exposure and HLA in healthy donors. Study conclusions and caveats: By a later analysis, the bulk of CMV-associated TCR beta chains appeared HLA-restricted. Trimming of TCR beta V- and J-genes showed a link, identified in a later analysis, to a missense DCLRE1C variant. Owing to their indistinguishability, certain V segments, notably TRBV6-2 and TRBV6-3, were excluded.

Points on this clone: Its antigen is undetermined.

V lost 5 bases and J 6 bases, leaving 13 bases between the germline ends. CDR3 length: 12 residues. Germline CDR1 reads SQVTM; CDR2 reads ANQGSEA. PCR primers comprised 60 Vbeta and 13 Jbeta primers. The repertoire was sequenced with immunoSEQ multiplex PCR; TCRdb's copy has only in-frame clones and lacks some. The data contain fewer than 100,000 clones, 60% to 80% of them singletons. This clonotype originated in a woman between 40 and 55 years old in good health and CMV-seronegative. The rearrangement uses TRBV29-1 and TRBJ1-1; maybe TRBD1 (6 bases). The material sequenced was PBMCs. CDR3 DNA: TGCAGCGTTTTAAGGGGGACGGCTGAAGCTTTCTTT. It encodes CSVLRGTAEAFF.